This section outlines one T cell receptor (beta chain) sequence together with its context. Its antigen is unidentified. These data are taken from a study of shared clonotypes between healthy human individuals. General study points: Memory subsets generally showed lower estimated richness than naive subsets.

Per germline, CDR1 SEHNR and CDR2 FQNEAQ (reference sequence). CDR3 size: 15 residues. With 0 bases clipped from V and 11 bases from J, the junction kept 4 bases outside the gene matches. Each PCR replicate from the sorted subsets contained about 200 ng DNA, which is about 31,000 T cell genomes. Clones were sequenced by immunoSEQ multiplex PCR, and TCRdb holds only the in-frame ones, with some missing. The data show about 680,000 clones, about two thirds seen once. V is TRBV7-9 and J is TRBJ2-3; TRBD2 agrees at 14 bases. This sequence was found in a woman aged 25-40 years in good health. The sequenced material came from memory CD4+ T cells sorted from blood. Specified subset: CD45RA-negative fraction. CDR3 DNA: TGTGCCAGCAGCTTAGCGGGACTAGCGGGAGTGCGGCAGTATTTT. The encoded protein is CASSLAGLAGVRQYF. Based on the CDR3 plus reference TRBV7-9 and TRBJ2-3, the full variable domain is DTGVSQNPRHKITKRGQNVTFRCDPISEHNRLYWYRQTLGQGPEFLTYFQNEAQLEKSRLLSDRFSAERPKGSFSTLEIQRTEQGDSAMYLCASSLAGLAGVRQYFGPGTRLTVL.